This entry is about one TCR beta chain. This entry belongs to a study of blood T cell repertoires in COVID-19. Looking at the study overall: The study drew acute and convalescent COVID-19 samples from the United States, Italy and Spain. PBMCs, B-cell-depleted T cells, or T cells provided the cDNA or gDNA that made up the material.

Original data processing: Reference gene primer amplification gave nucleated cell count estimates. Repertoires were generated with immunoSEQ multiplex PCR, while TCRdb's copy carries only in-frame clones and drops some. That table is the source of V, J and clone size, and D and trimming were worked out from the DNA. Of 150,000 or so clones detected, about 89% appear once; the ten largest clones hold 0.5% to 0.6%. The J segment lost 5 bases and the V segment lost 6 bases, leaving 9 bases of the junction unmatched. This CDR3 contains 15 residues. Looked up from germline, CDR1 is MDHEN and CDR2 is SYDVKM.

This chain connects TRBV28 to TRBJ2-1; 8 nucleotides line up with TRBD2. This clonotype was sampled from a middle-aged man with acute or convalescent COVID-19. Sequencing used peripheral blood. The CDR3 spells CASRARLAYNNEQFF. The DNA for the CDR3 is TGTGCCAGCAGGGCTAGACTAGCGTATAACAATGAGCAGTTCTTC. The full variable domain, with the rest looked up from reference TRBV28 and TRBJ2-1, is DVKVTQSSRYLVKRTGEKVFLECVQDMDHENMFWYRQDPGLGLRLIYFSYDVKMKEKGDIPEGYSVSREKKERFSLILESASTNQTSMYLCASRARLAYNNEQFFGPGTRLTVL.